One sample yielded the 11 T cell receptor beta chains listed below, sequenced in a study of blood T cell repertoires in COVID-19. Data came from immunoSEQ multiplex PCR; TCRdb stores just in-frame clones and leaves some out. Of over 100,000 clones in the sample, around 83% were seen once. Sequenced: peripheral blood. The receptors shown here come from a woman of 80 years or more with active or convalescent COVID-19.

The genes are TRBV6-6 and TRBJ2-5, with 7 bases fitting TRBD2. This CDR3 contains 13 residues. Per germline, CDR1 MNHNY and CDR2 SVGAGI (reference sequence). Trimming removed 8 bases from V and 4 bases from J; junction bases left unmatched: 7. The CDR3 coding sequence is TGTGCCAGCGCGCGGGAGTGGGGAGAGACCCAGTACTTC. Encoded protein: CASAREWGETQYF.

V and J are TRBV29-1 and TRBJ2-7; possibly TRBD1 for D (6 bases). CDR1 SQVTM and CDR2 ANQGSEA come from the germline V gene. This CDR3 is built from 12 residues. Trimming removed 4 bases at V and 0 bases at J, with 7 bases between. CDR3 region: CSVGQVSYEQYF. The CDR3 nucleotides read TGCAGCGTTGGACAGGTCTCCTACGAGCAGTACTTC.

The V gene is TRBV7-2, the J gene TRBJ2-7, with 12 bases matching TRBD2. Germline trimming cut 5 bases from V and 1 base from J; bases unmatched to any gene: 3. Per germline, CDR1 SGHTA and CDR2 FQGNSA. This CDR3 spans 15 amino acids. For the CDR3, the DNA is TGTGCCAGCAGCCCCGGGACTAGCGGGTCCTACGAGCAGTACTTC. Translating it yields CASSPGTSGSYEQYF.

This chain links TRBV28 with TRBJ1-6; D possibly corresponds to TRBD1 (5 bases). This CDR3 is 15 amino acids long. Per germline, CDR1 MDHEN and CDR2 SYDVKM. The V gene lost 5 bases and the J gene lost 5 bases, with 13 bases spanning the gap. CDR3 sequence reads: CASSAPTAHNSPLHF. CDR3 bases: TGTGCCAGCAGTGCGCCGACAGCCCATAATTCACCCCTCCACTTT.

CDR3 in DNA: TGCGCCAGCAGCTCCGGGACTAGCGGGACTAGCACAGATACGCAGTATTTT. It is translated as CASSSGTSGTSTDTQYF. The V and J genes are TRBV5-1 and TRBJ2-3; 13 positions match TRBD2. With 3 bases clipped from V and 0 bases from J, the junction kept 4 bases outside the gene matches. This CDR3 spans 17 amino acids. CDR1 is SGHRS and CDR2 is YFSETQ in the germline V gene.

The chain is built from TRBV5-6 and TRBJ2-7; tentative D call: TRBD1 (7 bases). CDR3 length: 15 amino acids. Germline V gene lookup returns CDR1 SGHDT and CDR2 YYEEEE. The V end lost 0 bases, the J end lost 7 bases, and 17 bases lay between the germline ends. The CDR3 loop reads CASSLGGTDYKEQYF. Here the CDR3 DNA reads TGTGCCAGCAGCTTGGGCGGGACAGATTATAAGGAGCAGTACTTC.

The gene calls are TRBV9 and TRBJ2-5; D unresolved. The germline V and J ends were trimmed by 3 bases and 0 bases, with 12 bases remaining between them. This CDR3 region has 15 residues. Germline-derived CDR1 and CDR2 are SGDLS and YYNGEE. The CDR3 region has the DNA TGTGCCAGCAGCGCTAGTAGCCGTCACCAAGAGACCCAGTACTTC. This sequence encodes CASSASSRHQETQYF.

V and J are TRBV29-1 and TRBJ1-1; 9 bases are a match to TRBD1. The CDR3 covers 14 residues. V shed 4 bases and J 3 bases; nucleotides not matched to a gene: 6. CDR1 SQVTM and CDR2 ANQGSEA come from the germline V gene. The CDR3, as DNA: TGCAGCGTTGGGGCGACAGGGGGTTACACTGAAGCTTTCTTT. This codes for CSVGATGGYTEAFF.

The J gene is TRBJ1-2, the V gene TRBV7-9; 9 nucleotides align to TRBD1. Germline V lookup: CDR1 SEHNR, CDR2 FQNEAQ (reference sequence). The CDR3 is 15 residues long. V shed 5 bases and J 7 bases; nucleotides not matched to a gene: 11. In DNA, the CDR3 is TGTGCCAGCAGCGCAAACAGGGGGCCCTCCCCTGGCTACACCTTC. Protein product: CASSANRGPSPGYTF.

This clone was seen a handful of times. V and J are TRBV6-5 and TRBJ1-2, with 7 bases fitting TRBD1. The CDR3 is 14 amino acids. Per germline, CDR1 MNHEY and CDR2 SVGAGI. With V trimmed by 6 bases and J by 6 bases, 10 bases remained unmatched. The CDR3 region has the DNA TGTGCCAGCAGCGTCACAGGGGTAAGGGATGGCTACACCTTC. Its translation: CASSVTGVRDGYTF.

The chain uses TRBV2 and TRBJ2-3; 12 positions agree with TRBD2. The CDR3 contains 13 residues. The V segment lost 3 bases and the J segment 8 bases; nucleotides outside the gene matches: 0. Germline-derived CDR1 and CDR2 are SNHLY and FYNNEI. The CDR3 nucleotides are TGTGCCAGCAGTGAGGGACTAGCGGGTACGCAGTATTTT. Protein sequence: CASSEGLAGTQYF.